Presented here are 15 T cell receptor beta chains from one specimen sequenced in a study of blood T cell repertoires in COVID-19. The data were produced by immunoSEQ multiplex PCR, yet TCRdb's version contains in-frame clones alone and is incomplete. The sample carries fewer than 200,000 clones, around 85% recorded once. The sample comprised peripheral blood. These receptors were obtained from a man aged 60 to 69 who had recovered from COVID-19.

The rearrangement joins TRBV20-1 to TRBJ2-3; D is undetermined. Looked up from germline, CDR1 is DFQATT and CDR2 is SNEGSKA (reference sequence). V gave up 6 bases and J gave up 4 bases, with 8 bases separating them. The CDR3 covers 11 residues. The chain's CDR3 is CSAKIPDTQYF. The CDR3 DNA is TGCAGTGCCAAAATCCCAGATACGCAGTATTTT.

In its sample, this clone was seen a few times. This chain uses TRBV19 with TRBJ2-3; tentative D call: TRBD2 (6 bases). Germline V gene lookup returns CDR1 LNHDA and CDR2 SQIVND (reference sequence). V lost 1 base and J 0 bases, leaving 8 bases between the germline ends. The CDR3 is 15 residues long. The CDR3 loop reads CASSIVAGSTDTQYF. DNA of the CDR3: TGTGCCAGTAGTATAGTTGCGGGGAGCACAGATACGCAGTATTTT.

This sequence joins TRBV5-1 and TRBJ1-2; a possible D gene is TRBD1 (5 bases). Germline V gives CDR1 SGHRS, CDR2 YFSETQ. CDR3 length: 12 amino acids. The V end lost 2 bases, the J end lost 7 bases, and 9 bases lay between the germline ends. CDR3 loop: CASSLGGVGYTF. CDR3 in DNA: TGCGCCAGCAGCTTAGGAGGGGTTGGCTACACCTTC. The full variable domain, its missing parts supplied by reference TRBV5-1 and TRBJ1-2, is KAGVTQTPRYLIKTRGQQVTLSCSPISGHRSVSWYQQTPGQGLQFLFEYFSETQRNKGNFPGRFSGRQFSNSRSEMNVSTLELGDSALYLCASSLGGVGYTFGSGTRLTVV.

This clone has more than one count but fewer than ten. The gene calls are TRBV4-1 and TRBJ1-1; D may be TRBD1 (6 bases). CDR1 is MGHRA, CDR2 YSYEKL, per germline. This CDR3 region has 14 residues. The V end lost 6 bases, the J end lost 6 bases, and 17 bases lay between the germline ends. This CDR3 reads CASSRPSTGSEAFF. DNA of the CDR3: TGCGCCAGCAGTCGACCCTCTACAGGGTCTGAAGCTTTCTTT.

The chain employs TRBV19 and TRBJ1-3; D is unresolved. This CDR3 region has 16 residues. From germline, CDR1 is LNHDA and CDR2 SQIVND (reference sequence). V was shortened by 5 bases and J by 0 bases, with 14 bases between the two germline ends. This CDR3 is CASSLPGSYSGNTIYF. CDR3 coding DNA: TGTGCCAGTAGTCTTCCGGGATCTTACTCTGGAAACACCATATATTTT.

The chain carries TRBV19 and TRBJ1-1; no reliable D call. Germline V lookup: CDR1 LNHDA, CDR2 SQIVND (reference sequence). Trimming shortened V by 4 bases and J by 5 bases, and 11 bases separated the two germline ends. CDR3 length equals 13 residues. CDR3: CASSTRGGTEAFF. CDR3 in DNA: TGTGCCAGTAGTACTCGCGGTGGGACTGAAGCTTTCTTT.

This chain's CDR3 is CASSPGLEKETQYF. The CDR3 DNA is TGTGCCAGCAGTCCGGGACTGGAAAAAGAGACCCAGTACTTC. The chain joins TRBV27 to TRBJ2-5; possible D gene TRBD2, 6 bases. The CDR3 contains 14 residues. Germline V CDR1 and CDR2: MNHEY, SMNVEV (reference sequence). Trimming pared 5 bases from V and 3 bases from J, leaving 13 bases between.

The chain joins TRBV5-1 to TRBJ1-1; TRBD1 matches at 9 bases. Germline V CDR1 and CDR2: SGHRS, YFSETQ. This CDR3 has 16 residues. Trimming at V came to 4 bases and at J to 1 base, leaving 8 bases not matched to a gene. The CDR3 sequence: CASSALQGQGNTEAFF. CDR3 coding DNA: TGCGCCAGCAGCGCTTTGCAGGGACAGGGGAACACTGAAGCTTTCTTT. Complete variable domain (other parts from reference TRBV5-1 and TRBJ1-1): KAGVTQTPRYLIKTRGQQVTLSCSPISGHRSVSWYQQTPGQGLQFLFEYFSETQRNKGNFPGRFSGRQFSNSRSEMNVSTLELGDSALYLCASSALQGQGNTEAFFGQGTRLTVV.

The chain links TRBV19 to TRBJ2-1; no reliable D call. This CDR3 is built from 13 residues. The ends were cut back, 8 bases at V and 4 bases at J, with 12 bases in the middle. Germline V gene data show CDR1 as LNHDA and CDR2 as SQIVND (reference sequence). The CDR3 DNA sequence: TGTGCCAGTGGTCCGGCGGAATACAATGAGCAGTTCTTC. This codes for CASGPAEYNEQFF.

This chain links TRBV29-1 with TRBJ1-3; D unclear. From germline, CDR1 is SQVTM and CDR2 ANQGSEA. The CDR3 is 12 residues long. Trimming removed 0 bases at V and 4 bases at J, with 4 bases between. The DNA of the CDR3 is TGCAGCGTTGAAGAGCGGGGAAACACCATATATTTT. Amino acids: CSVEERGNTIYF.

The genes are TRBV3-1 (or the pseudogene TRBV3-2) and TRBJ2-5; D might be TRBD1 (6 bases). V shed 1 base and J shed 13 bases, with 13 bases lying between them. CDR3 length: 12 amino acids. Per the germline V gene, CDR1 is LGHDT and CDR2 is YNNKEL (reference sequence). The CDR3 region is CASSQAEARGYF. The CDR3 region has the DNA TGTGCCAGCAGCCAAGCCGAAGCCAGGGGGTACTTC.

The CDR3 coding sequence is TGCGCCAGCAGCTTGGCCAAGGGCCGGGGGATCGAAAAACTGTTTTTT. It codes for CASSLAKGRGIEKLFF. The chain is built from TRBV5-1 and TRBJ1-4; a weak D match, TRBD1 (5 bases). CDR1 SGHRS and CDR2 YFSETQ come from the germline V gene. Trimming took off 0 bases at V and 8 bases at J, with 17 bases between the two ends. The CDR3 extends over 16 amino acids.

This clone appeared a few times. The chain recombines TRBV4-2 with TRBJ1-5, with TRBD1 as a possible D gene (6 bases). The length of the CDR3 is 13 residues. Trimming took off 8 bases at V and 1 base at J, with 9 bases between the two ends. CDR1 LGHNA and CDR2 YNFKEQ come from the germline V gene. This chain's CDR3 is CASAGQSNQPQHF. The CDR3 coding sequence is TGTGCCAGCGCTGGACAGAGCAATCAGCCCCAGCATTTT.

The rearrangement links TRBV7-2 to TRBJ1-1; 7 bases map to TRBD1. This CDR3 has 15 amino acids. Per the germline V gene, CDR1 is SGHTA and CDR2 is FQGNSA. V was pared by 4 bases and J by 7 bases, with 12 bases of the junction left unmatched. CDR3 sequence reads: CASSYLPLQGSEAFF. In DNA, the CDR3 is TGTGCCAGCAGCTACTTACCTTTACAGGGGAGTGAAGCTTTCTTT.

The chain employs TRBV27 and TRBJ2-4; 8 bases map to TRBD2. The CDR3 is 15 amino acids. CDR1 and CDR2 from the germline V gene are MNHEY and SMNVEV (reference sequence). The V and J ends lost 2 bases and 3 bases, in that order; junction bases with no gene match: 3. In DNA form, the CDR3 reads TGTGCCAGCAGTTTAACCAGCGGGGGCAAAAACATTCAGTACTTC. This sequence encodes CASSLTSGGKNIQYF.